What follows are 3 T cell receptor beta chains derived from one specimen sequenced in a study of blood T cell repertoires in COVID-19. Generated by immunoSEQ multiplex PCR, the TCRdb table keeps only in-frame clones and is missing some. This table holds about 440,000 clones, 88% found once. Specimen: peripheral blood. The receptors were gathered from a woman in her forties or fifties with COVID-19, enrolled during active disease.

The rearrangement uses TRBV2 and TRBJ1-1, with D unresolved. V lost 5 bases and J 4 bases, leaving 8 bases between the germline ends. The CDR3 sequence is 12 residues long. Germline loops: CDR1 SNHLY, CDR2 FYNNEI. The CDR3 is CASSWRATEAFF. The CDR3 bases are TGTGCCAGCAGTTGGAGGGCCACTGAAGCTTTCTTT.

The chain carries TRBV6-1 and TRBJ2-7; TRBD2 aligns across 10 bases. The CDR3 has 17 residues. With V trimmed by 1 base and J by 0 bases, 6 bases remained unmatched. The germline V gene encodes CDR1 MNHNS and CDR2 SASEGT. The CDR3 sequence: CASSEVISGGPSYEQYF. Here the CDR3 DNA reads TGTGCCAGCAGTGAAGTCATTAGCGGGGGGCCCTCCTACGAGCAGTACTTC.

V usage is TRBV11-2 and J usage is TRBJ1-2; 10 nucleotides line up with TRBD1. The junction had 6 bases not matched to a gene; V was cut back by 1 base and J by 4 bases. Germline loops: CDR1 SGHAT, CDR2 FQNNGV. The CDR3 has 16 amino acids. This CDR3 reads CASSLAGQGKFYGYTF. In DNA form, the CDR3 reads TGTGCCAGCAGCTTAGCGGGACAGGGGAAATTCTATGGCTACACCTTC.